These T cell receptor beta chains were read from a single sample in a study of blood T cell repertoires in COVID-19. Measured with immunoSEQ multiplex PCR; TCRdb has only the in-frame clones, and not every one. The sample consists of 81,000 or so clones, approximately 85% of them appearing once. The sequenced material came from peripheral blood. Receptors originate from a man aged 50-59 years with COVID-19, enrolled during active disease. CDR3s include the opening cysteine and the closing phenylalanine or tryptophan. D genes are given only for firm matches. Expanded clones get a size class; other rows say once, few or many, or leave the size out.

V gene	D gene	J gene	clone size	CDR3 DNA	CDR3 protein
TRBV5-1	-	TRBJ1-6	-	TGCGCCAGCAGCGACAGGACTAATTCACCCCTCCACTTT	CASSDRTNSPLHF
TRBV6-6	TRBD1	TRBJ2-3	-	TGTGCCAGCAGTTCGGGACAGAGCACAGATACGCAGTATTTT	CASSSGQSTDTQYF
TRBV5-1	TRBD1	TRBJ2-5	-	TGCGCCAGCAGAACCGGACAGGGGCCGCGGGAGACCCAGTACTTC	CASRTGQGPRETQYF
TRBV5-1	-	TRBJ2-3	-	TGCGCCAGCAGCCGGGTCCCTTATGAGGGGGGCACAGATACGCAGTATTTT	CASSRVPYEGGTDTQYF
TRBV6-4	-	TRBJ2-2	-	TGTGCCAGCAGGGGGGAGGAGAACACCGGGGAGCTGTTTTTT	CASRGEENTGELFF
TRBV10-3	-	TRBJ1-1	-	TGTGCCATCAGTGAACCGGGGATGAACACTGAAGCTTTCTTT	CAISEPGMNTEAFF
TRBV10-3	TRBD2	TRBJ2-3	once	TGTGCCATCAGTGGGAGCGGGAGGGCCGTAGATACGCAGTATTTT	CAISGSGRAVDTQYF
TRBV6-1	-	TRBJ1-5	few	TGTGCCAGCAGTGTTAATGGGGAAGGGAGAACATCCAATCAGCCCCAGCATTTT	CASSVNGEGRTSNQPQHF
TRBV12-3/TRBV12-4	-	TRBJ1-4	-	TGTGCCAGCAGCCAAACTAATGAAAAACTGTTTTTT	CASSQTNEKLFF
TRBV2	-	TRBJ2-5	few	TGTGCCAGCAGTGGTGGCAGGGTGATGGAGACCCAGTACTTC	CASSGGRVMETQYF
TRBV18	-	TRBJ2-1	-	TGTGCCAGCTCACCACTTGGAAGAGCGGGCTCCTACAATGAGCAGTTCTTC	CASSPLGRAGSYNEQFF
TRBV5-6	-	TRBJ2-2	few	TGTGCCAGCAGCTTGGGTATTAACTCTAACACCGGGGAGCTGTTTTTT	CASSLGINSNTGELFF
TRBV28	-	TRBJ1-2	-	TGTGCCGGCGCGGGACCCCTCGGGGGAGACTATGGCTACACCTTC	CAGAGPLGGDYGYTF
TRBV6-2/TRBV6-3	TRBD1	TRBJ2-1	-	TGTGCCAGCAGTTACGCGACAGGGTCCAACAATGAGCAGTTCTTC	CASSYATGSNNEQFF
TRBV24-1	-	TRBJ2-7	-	TGTGCCACCAGTGATGGGGCACCGTGGTACGAGCAGTACTTC	CATSDGAPWYEQYF
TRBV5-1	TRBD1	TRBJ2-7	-	TGCGCCAGCAGCACCGGACAGGGCTACGAGCAGTACTTC	CASSTGQGYEQYF
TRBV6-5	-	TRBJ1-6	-	TGTGCCAGCAACGGACAGTATAATTCACCCCTCCACTTT	CASNGQYNSPLHF
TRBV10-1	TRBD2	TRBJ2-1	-	TGCGCCAGCAGTGAGTCCAGACTAGCGGGAGGGTACAATGAGCAGTTCTTC	CASSESRLAGGYNEQFF
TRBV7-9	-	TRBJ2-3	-	TGTGCCAGCAGCCCCCGGGATGGCACAGATACGCAGTATTTT	CASSPRDGTDTQYF
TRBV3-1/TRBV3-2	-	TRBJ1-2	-	TGTGCCAGCAGCCAAGATTGGGCGGGGTACTATGGCTACACCTTC	CASSQDWAGYYGYTF
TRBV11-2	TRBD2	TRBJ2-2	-	TGTGCCAGCAGCTTCAGCGGGAGGGGCCACGGGGAGCTGTTTTTT	CASSFSGRGHGELFF
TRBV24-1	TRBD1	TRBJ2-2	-	TGTGCCACCAGTGCCCCCCTCGGACAGGGGAACACCGGGGAGCTGTTTTTT	CATSAPLGQGNTGELFF
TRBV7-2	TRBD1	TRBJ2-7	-	TGTGCCAGCAGCTTAGTGGGGACAGGGATGTACGAGCAGTACTTC	CASSLVGTGMYEQYF
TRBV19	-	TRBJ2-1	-	TGTGCCAGTAGTATAGTCAGGGGAAGCTCCTACAATGAGCAGTTCTTC	CASSIVRGSSYNEQFF
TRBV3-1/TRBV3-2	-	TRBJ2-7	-	TGTGCCAGCAGACGGTCGGGTCTAGCCTACGAGCAGTACTTC	CASRRSGLAYEQYF
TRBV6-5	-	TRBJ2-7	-	TGTGCCAGCAGGGCTACCGGGAGCTCCTACGAGCAGTACTTC	CASRATGSSYEQYF
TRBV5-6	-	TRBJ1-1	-	TGTGCCAGCAGGGACACCTACAACACTGAAGCTTTCTTT	CASRDTYNTEAFF
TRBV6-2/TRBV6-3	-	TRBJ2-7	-	TGTGCCAGCAGTTACCTTAGCGGCCGAAACTACGAGCAGTACTTC	CASSYLSGRNYEQYF
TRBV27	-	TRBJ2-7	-	TGTGCCAGCAGAGGTGTGGGGGCCGACGAGCAGTACTTC	CASRGVGADEQYF
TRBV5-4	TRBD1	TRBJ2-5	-	TGTGCCAGCAGCTCCGGGACAGATAAAGAGACCCAGTACTTC	CASSSGTDKETQYF
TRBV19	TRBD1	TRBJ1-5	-	TGTGCCAGTAGTATACGGGGACAGGGGGCGAGTCAGCCCCAGCATTTT	CASSIRGQGASQPQHF
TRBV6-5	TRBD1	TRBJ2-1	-	TGTGCCAGCAGACGACAGGGCTCGAGTGTGCATGAGCAGTTCTTC	CASRRQGSSVHEQFF
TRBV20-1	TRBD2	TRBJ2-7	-	TGCAGTGCTAGTAGCGGGAGGGCCGCCGAGCAGTACTTC	CSASSGRAAEQYF
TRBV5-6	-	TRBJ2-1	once	TGTGCCAGCAGCTCTAGCAATGAGCAGTTCTTC	CASSSSNEQFF
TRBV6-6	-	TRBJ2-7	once	TGTGCCAGCAGTTATGAGGGATTGGGGGAGCAGTACTTC	CASSYEGLGEQYF
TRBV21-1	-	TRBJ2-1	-	TGTGCCAGCAGCCCTATCGGAGGGAACGGGCTTTACAATGAGCAGTTCTTC	CASSPIGGNGLYNEQFF
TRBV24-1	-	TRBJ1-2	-	TGTGCCACCAGTGACCCCTCCCGACAAAACTATGGCTACACCTTC	CATSDPSRQNYGYTF
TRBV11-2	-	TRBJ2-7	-	TGTGCCAGCAGCTCCCCCACTTCCTACGAGCAGTACTTC	CASSSPTSYEQYF
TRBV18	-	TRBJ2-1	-	TGTGCCAGCTCGGCAGGACTTCACGCGGGTGAGCAGTTCTTC	CASSAGLHAGEQFF
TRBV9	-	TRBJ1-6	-	TGTGCCAGCAGCGTAAGGGGCGCGGATTCACCCCTCCACTTT	CASSVRGADSPLHF
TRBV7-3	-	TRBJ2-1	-	TGTGCCAGCAGCGCAATAGAGAGCTCCTACAATGAGCAGTTCTTC	CASSAIESSYNEQFF